This is a list of T cell receptor beta chains from one sample in a study of OX40 agonist ivuxolimab in advanced cancers. Libraries were prepared by immunoSEQ multiplex PCR; TCRdb keeps only in-frame clonotypes and omits some of them. In the table there are over 95,000 clones, roughly 95% of which are singletons. Source: CD4+ or CD8+ T cells sorted from blood, taken in a trial of the OX40 agonist ivuxolimab. Receptors were obtained from an adult with an advanced solid tumor such as melanoma, head and neck, liver or kidney cancer. CDR3s include the opening cysteine and the closing phenylalanine or tryptophan. The size field is filled for only some rows; it gives once, few, many or a size class.

cdr3_length | j_call | v_call | clone_size | cdr3_aa
15 | TRBJ2-3 | TRBV2 | few | CASRFAGHPTDTQYF
13 | TRBJ2-7 | TRBV28 | . | CATAGGGTYEQYF
16 | TRBJ2-7 | TRBV27 | . | CASSLMGLGTLYEQYF
12 | TRBJ2-7 | TRBV2 | . | CASSGLSYEQYF
15 | TRBJ2-7 | TRBV27 | . | CASSFRGDRPTEQYF
13 | . | TRBV7-8 | . | CASSLIRDYEQYF
14 | TRBJ2-3 | TRBV7-7 | . | CASSRDPGTDTQYF
15 | TRBJ2-7 | TRBV19 | . | CASSTRLAGPYEQYF
12 | TRBJ1-2 | TRBV7-9 | . | CASERLGYGYTF
14 | TRBJ1-5 | TRBV28 | . | CASSLRDTTEPQHF
13 | TRBJ2-7 | TRBV5-3 | . | CARRRSNSYEQYF